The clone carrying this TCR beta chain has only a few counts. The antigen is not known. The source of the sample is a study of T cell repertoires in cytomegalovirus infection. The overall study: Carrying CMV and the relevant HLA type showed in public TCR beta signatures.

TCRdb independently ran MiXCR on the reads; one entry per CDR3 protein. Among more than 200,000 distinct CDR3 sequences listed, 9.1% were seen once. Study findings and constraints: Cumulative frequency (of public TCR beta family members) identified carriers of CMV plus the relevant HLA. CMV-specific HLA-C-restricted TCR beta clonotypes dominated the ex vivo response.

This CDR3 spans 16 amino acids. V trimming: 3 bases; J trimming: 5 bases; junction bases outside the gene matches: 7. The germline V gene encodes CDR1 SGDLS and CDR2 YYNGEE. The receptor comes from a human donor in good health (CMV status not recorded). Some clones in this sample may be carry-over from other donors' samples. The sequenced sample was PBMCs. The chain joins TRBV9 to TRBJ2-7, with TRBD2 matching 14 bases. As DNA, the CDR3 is TGTGCCAGCAGCGCGAAAACGGGACTAGCGGGAGACGAGCAGTACTTC. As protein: CASSAKTGLAGDEQYF.